Listed here is a single T cell receptor (beta chain). Its antigen is not known. The sample originates from a study of early T cells in non-severe SARS-CoV-2 infection. Across the study: Chains stayed unpaired after sequencing of bulk RNA from unsorted whole blood. Findings and caveats of the study: Matches to VDJdb favored anti-spike CD8 responses and missed private and CD4 specificities.

Looked up from germline, CDR1 is LGHDT and CDR2 is YNNKEL (reference sequence). V gave up 0 bases and J gave up 4 bases, with 15 bases separating them. There are 16 residues in the CDR3. Attached unique molecular identifiers marked individual cDNA molecules. TCRdb reprocessed the 5' RACE reads via MiXCR and lists one record per CDR3 protein. The sample yields roughly 100,000 distinct CDR3 sequences, roughly 13% seen once. This chain joins TRBV3-1 and TRBJ1-2; D ambiguous. The sequence was collected from an adult who was a healthcare worker with PCR-confirmed SARS-CoV-2 infection or an uninfected control (not recorded which). Input material: whole blood. The CDR3 region has the DNA TGTGCCAGCAGCCAAGACCTCTCAGGCGCCACCTATGGCTACACCTTC. It is translated as CASSQDLSGATYGYTF.